This T cell receptor beta chain was identified during a study of cytomegalovirus exposure and HLA in healthy donors. This CDR3 is 12 amino acids long. Trimming stripped 6 bases from V and 2 bases from J, with 8 bases between. Germline values: CDR1 MDHEN, CDR2 SYDVKM. Regarding this clone: Its antigen is unknown.

Libraries were prepared by immunoSEQ multiplex PCR; TCRdb keeps only in-frame clonotypes and omits some of them. Among roughly 73,000 clones listed, about 95% were seen once. An approximately 120-subject validation cohort, separate from the approximately 700-subject first cohort, supplied the donors. Study outcomes and limitations: The study recorded about 150 TCR beta chains that were cytomegalovirus-associated.

V gene TRBV28 combines with J gene TRBJ2-7; D uncertain. The sequence was collected from a man younger than 30 in good health and CMV-seronegative. The specimen was PBMCs. CDR3 amino acids: CASRHNTYEQYF. The DNA of the CDR3 is TGTGCCAGCAGACATAACACCTACGAGCAGTACTTC.